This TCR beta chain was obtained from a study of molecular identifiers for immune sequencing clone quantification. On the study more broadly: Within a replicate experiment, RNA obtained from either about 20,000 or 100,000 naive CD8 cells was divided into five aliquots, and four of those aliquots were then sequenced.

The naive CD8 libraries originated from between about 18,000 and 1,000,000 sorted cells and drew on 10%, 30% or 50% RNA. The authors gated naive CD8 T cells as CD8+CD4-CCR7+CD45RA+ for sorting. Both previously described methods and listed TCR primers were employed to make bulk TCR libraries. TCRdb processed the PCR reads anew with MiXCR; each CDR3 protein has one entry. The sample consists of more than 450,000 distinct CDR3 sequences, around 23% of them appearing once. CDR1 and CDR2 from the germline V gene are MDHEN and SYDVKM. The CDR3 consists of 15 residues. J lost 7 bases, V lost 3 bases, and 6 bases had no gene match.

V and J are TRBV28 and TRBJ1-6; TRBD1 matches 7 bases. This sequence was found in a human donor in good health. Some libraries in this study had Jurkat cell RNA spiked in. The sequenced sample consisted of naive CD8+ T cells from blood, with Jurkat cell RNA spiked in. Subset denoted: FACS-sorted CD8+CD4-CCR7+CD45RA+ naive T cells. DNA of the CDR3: TGTGCCAGCAGTTTGTTGCAGGGACAGAATTCACCCCTCCACTTT. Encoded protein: CASSLLQGQNSPLHF.